This passage covers 17 T cell receptor beta chains from one sample sequenced in a study of blood T cell repertoires in COVID-19. Method: immunoSEQ multiplex PCR; TCRdb's copy keeps in-frame clones and lacks some. The data contain over 150,000 clones, about 86% of them singletons. The sample consisted of peripheral blood. The receptors shown here come from a woman between 55 and 75 years old with acute or convalescent COVID-19.

The chain recombines TRBV2 with TRBJ1-6; no reliable D call. This CDR3 has 13 residues. The V gene lost 5 bases and the J gene lost 7 bases, with 9 bases spanning the gap. Germline V gives CDR1 SNHLY, CDR2 FYNNEI. The CDR3 nucleotides are TGTGCCAGCAGTTCGACGGAGAATTCACCCCTCCACTTT. As protein: CASSSTENSPLHF.

The V gene is TRBV6-6, the J gene TRBJ1-6; D gene unclear. Germline assignment: CDR1 MNHNY and CDR2 SVGAGI (reference sequence). The CDR3 contains 16 residues. V was clipped by 7 bases and J by 5 bases, with 18 bases between them. The CDR3 sequence is CASIRESGLNNSPLHF. CDR3 nucleotides: TGTGCCAGCATAAGGGAGTCAGGTCTCAATAATTCACCCCTCCACTTT.

This sequence joins TRBV30 and TRBJ1-4; weak D call: TRBD1 (6 bases). CDR1 and CDR2 from the germline V gene are GTSNPN and SVGIG (reference sequence). There are 16 residues in the CDR3. Trimming pared 5 bases from V and 3 bases from J, leaving 19 bases between. The CDR3 protein is CAWCRDTRGPNEKLFF. The CDR3 DNA sequence: TGTGCCTGGTGCCGGGACACCCGAGGTCCTAATGAAAAACTGTTTTTT.

The rearrangement links TRBV12-1 to TRBJ2-1; the table's TRBD2 call for D was not verified on the DNA. TRBV12-1 is listed as a pseudogene. The CDR3 covers 12 residues. The CDR3 protein is CASSFGVHEQFF. CDR3 nucleotides: TGTGCCAGCAGCTTTGGAGTACATGAGCAGTTCTTC.

Only one count was recorded for this clone. The CDR3 nucleotides read TGTGCCATCCAAATTAGCCCCGGTCAGCCCCAGCATTTT. Translated, it gives CAIQISPGQPQHF. The chain recombines TRBV10-3 with TRBJ1-5; the D is unclear. V lost 8 bases and J lost 6, with 14 bases in between. Germline V gene data show CDR1 as ENHRY and CDR2 as SYGVKD. The CDR3 is made up of 13 amino acids.

V and J are TRBV4-1 and TRBJ1-2; D is perhaps TRBD1 (6 bases). Germline loops: CDR1 MGHRA, CDR2 YSYEKL. Trimming took 0 bases from V and 4 from J, leaving 12 bases between them. The CDR3 loop spans 15 amino acids. The CDR3 nucleotides are TGCGCCAGCAGCCAAGATCAGGGGCTGGGCTATGGCTACACCTTC. Protein sequence: CASSQDQGLGYGYTF.

For this clone: Other DNA sequences in the same sample also yield this CDR3. The chain uses TRBV18 and TRBJ1-1; 11 nucleotides align to TRBD1. J was trimmed by 3 bases and V by 3 bases; bases with no gene match: 3. CDR3 size: 15 residues. The germline CDR1 and CDR2 sequences are KGHSH and LQKENI. CDR3 coding DNA: TGTGCCAGCTCACCCGGGACAGGGGGGTACACTGAAGCTTTCTTT. It encodes CASSPGTGGYTEAFF. Using reference TRBV18 and TRBJ1-1 for the parts outside the CDR3, the full variable domain is NAGVMQNPRHLVRRRGQEARLRCSPMKGHSHVYWYRQLPEEGLKFMVYLQKENIIDESGMPKERFSAEFPKEGPSILRIQQVVRGDSAAYFCASSPGTGGYTEAFFGQGTRLTVV.

The chain uses TRBV7-8 and TRBJ2-2; D is possibly TRBD2 (5 bases). Germline V gene sequence: CDR1 SGHVS, CDR2 FQNEAQ. Trimming removed 4 bases from V and 5 bases from J, with 17 bases in between. This CDR3 is 16 amino acids long. CDR3 amino acids: CASSSRTGSETGELFF. The CDR3 DNA is TGTGCCAGCAGCTCACGGACGGGATCGGAGACCGGGGAGCTGTTTTTT.

The rearrangement uses TRBV28 and TRBJ1-1; TRBD1 aligns across 11 bases. Germline V CDR1 and CDR2: MDHEN, SYDVKM. The CDR3 runs to 14 residues. The junction had 3 bases not matched to a gene; V was cut back by 6 bases and J by 3 bases. This CDR3 reads CASSPGQGDTEAFF. The CDR3 DNA reads as TGTGCCAGCAGCCCGGGACAGGGGGACACTGAAGCTTTCTTT.

The chain is built from TRBV2 and TRBJ1-2; D gene uncertain. CDR3 length: 14 amino acids. Trimming removed 6 bases at V and 8 bases at J, with 19 bases between. Per germline, CDR1 SNHLY and CDR2 FYNNEI. As DNA, the CDR3 is TGTGCCAGCAGGCCTTTGACCCTGAGGTGGGGCTACACCTTC. Encoded protein: CASRPLTLRWGYTF.

This clone occurred a few times. This CDR3 reads CASSLGASYNEQFF. CDR3 DNA sequence: TGTGCCAGCAGTTTAGGGGCGTCCTACAATGAGCAGTTCTTC. The chain combines TRBV7-3 with TRBJ2-1, with D maybe TRBD1 (5 bases). Germline V lookup: CDR1 SGHTA, CDR2 FQGTGA. V shed 6 bases and J shed 1 base, with 10 bases lying between them. CDR3 length equals 14 residues.

This clone was seen only a few times. The V gene is TRBV7-8, the J gene TRBJ2-2; unclear D gene. There are 14 residues in the CDR3. V gave up 5 bases and J gave up 5 bases, with 12 bases separating them. The germline V gene encodes CDR1 SGHVS and CDR2 FQNEAQ. The CDR3 reads CASSVRTRTGELFF. DNA for the CDR3: TGTGCCAGCAGCGTAAGAACCCGGACCGGGGAGCTGTTTTTT.

The V gene is TRBV7-8, the J gene TRBJ2-7; D might be TRBD2 (5 bases). CDR1 and CDR2 (germline): SGHVS, FQNEAQ. The CDR3 is 15 amino acids. V lost 1 base and J 0 bases, leaving 10 bases between the germline ends. CDR3 protein: CASSLGVATSYEQYV. Here the CDR3 DNA reads TGTGCCAGCAGCTTAGGGGTAGCGACCTCCTACGAGCAGTACGTC.

The chain recombines TRBV12-3 or TRBV12-4 with TRBJ1-1, with a weak D call TRBD1 (5 bases). The CDR3 runs to 12 residues. V was cut by 3 bases and J by 10 bases, with 12 bases left in between. CDR3 sequence: CASSFPQGPAFF. The CDR3 bases are TGTGCCAGCAGTTTCCCCCAGGGTCCAGCTTTCTTT.

V and J are TRBV5-1 and TRBJ1-5; 9 nucleotides agree with TRBD1. The CDR3 has 15 residues. Germline CDR1 and CDR2: SGHRS and YFSETQ. J lost 6 bases, V lost 2 bases, and 6 bases had no gene match. As DNA, the CDR3 is TGCGCCAGCAGCTTAGGGACAGGGAGTGGTCAGCCCCAGCATTTT. As protein: CASSLGTGSGQPQHF. Supplemented by reference TRBV5-1 and TRBJ1-5, the full variable domain reads KAGVTQTPRYLIKTRGQQVTLSCSPISGHRSVSWYQQTPGQGLQFLFEYFSETQRNKGNFPGRFSGRQFSNSRSEMNVSTLELGDSALYLCASSLGTGSGQPQHFGDGTRLSIL.

V usage is TRBV7-9 and J usage is TRBJ1-2; TRBD1 matches 7 bases. The CDR3 runs to 14 residues. CDR1 is SEHNR, CDR2 FQNEAQ, per germline (reference sequence). The V gene end was trimmed by 5 bases and the J gene end by 5 bases; junction bases not matched to a gene: 8. CDR3 nucleotides: TGTGCCAGCAGCCGGGGACAGACAAGTTATGGCTACACCTTC. This translates into CASSRGQTSYGYTF. Looking up the rest from reference TRBV7-9 and TRBJ1-2 gives the full variable domain: DTGVSQNPRHKITKRGQNVTFRCDPISEHNRLYWYRQTLGQGPEFLTYFQNEAQLEKSRLLSDRFSAERPKGSFSTLEIQRTEQGDSAMYLCASSRGQTSYGYTFGSGTRLTVV.

The chain combines TRBV5-6 with TRBJ1-1; 7 bases line up with TRBD1. Germline lookup yields CDR1 SGHDT and CDR2 YYEEEE. V gave up 4 bases and J gave up 6 bases; unmatched junction bases: 6. This CDR3 is built from 13 residues. The DNA for the CDR3 is TGTGCCAGCAGCGTTCAGACAGGGTCTGAAGCTTTCTTT. It encodes CASSVQTGSEAFF.